This TCR beta chain is from a study of Graves' ophthalmopathy and Graves' hyperthyroidism (dated by TCRdb to 2017 to 2018). Describing the broader study: Peripheral blood was collected at initial diagnosis, prior to any treatment. The study used signatures of the TCR beta repertoire to tell Graves' ophthalmopathy apart from Graves' hyperthyroidism and to predict which patients would progress to ophthalmopathy. In total, over 130 blood samples were TCR-sequenced: approximately 40 ophthalmopathy, some 75 hyperthyroidism and some 17 hyperthyroidism-to-ophthalmopathy patients. A discovery set of 95 to 100 patients (approximately 42 ophthalmopathy, 55 to 60 stable hyperthyroidism) was enrolled to explore V-J signatures distinguishing ophthalmopathy from hyperthyroidism. The independent validation cohort included 18 to 20 hyperthyroidism patients plus 17 patients who later progressed from hyperthyroidism to ophthalmopathy. In more than five hyperthyroidism patients, the T-cell repertoires found in thyroid tissue were compared with those found in blood. After sampling, hyperthyroidism patients received methimazole starting at 30 mg daily, and ophthalmopathy patients received high-dose intravenous methylprednisolone. For training and testing, the 100 patients in the discovery cohort were randomly divided in a 7:3 ratio. What the work shows at the level of the full study, not this receptor alone: Sample size was not predetermined statistically, and investigators were not blinded to group allocation. Most expanded thyroid clonotypes with a frequency above 0.001 also appeared in blood, which suggests that blood repertoires may reflect the immune response in the thyroid. Ophthalmopathy was separated from stable hyperthyroidism by the 13-signature model with around 89% sensitivity and 81% to 83% specificity in cross-validation and with 80%/75% in the test set. In validation, the model predicted ophthalmopathy progression with more than 55% sensitivity and 72.22% specificity; approximately 12 predicted patients were CT-confirmed with GO in a median of around 6.5 months.

For repertoire sequencing, the TCR beta CDR3 regions were amplified from RNA transcripts. The first round of RT-PCR was done with HTBI primers and the Qiagen OneStep RT-PCR kit, and was followed by a second round of multiplex PCR, then size selection and purification. The libraries underwent paired-end sequencing with 100 bp reads on an Illumina HiSeq2000. The original methods were these. SOAPnuke was used for read processing, and reads with adapters, uncalled bases, a mean Phred below 15, or no exact constant-primer or identifier match were discarded. COPE v1.2.5 was used to merge the high-quality paired reads. Unique nucleotide sequences were defined as clonotypes and aligned to IMGT TRB V, D and J references using MiTCR v1.1. The analysis was limited to V-J combinations with a frequency above 0.0001, which together covered roughly 99% of the repertoires. For each V-J combination, a TCR clonal expansion and chaos score was defined as the ratio of F50 clonal expansion to chaos observed in the TCRdist matrix. Welch's t-statistics and random forest were used to reduce features to 13 V-J combinations, which were fed into a naive Bayes classifier. Thyroid-blood repertoire similarity was quantified with the Morisita-Horn index. In-frame beta chains were kept once TCRdb had trimmed the public reads at Q25 with fastp and called clones with MiXCR. Each CDR3 protein gets just one entry, which takes the most common genes and DNA from the rows behind it. The V and J calls shown here were made by TCRdb, not taken from the authors' results. The sample data list roughly 500,000 distinct CDR3 sequences, and over 13% of these were observed just once. The ten biggest clones cover approximately 9.8% of the sample.

Ophthalmopathy patients were characterized by moderately to severely active disease, a Clinical Activity Score of at least 3, a NOSPECS grade of at least 4, and a disease duration under 3 months. Patients with other autoimmune diseases, uncontrolled infections, pregnancy or lactation were excluded from the study. Clinical symptoms, serum thyroxine, TRAb, thyroid ultrasound and orbital computed tomography formed the basis of the diagnosis. Using Ficoll-Paque density gradient centrifugation, PBMCs were isolated from 9.5 to 10 ml of fresh peripheral blood. Total RNA was extracted with Trizol reagent and quality-checked on an Agilent 2100 Bioanalyzer. As regards this clonotype: Its specific antigen is unknown. Base qualities are not provided; no much larger clone lies one nucleotide away.

CDR1 and CDR2 (MNHEY, SMNVEV) derive from the germline V gene (reference sequence). Inclusive of the bounding cysteine and phenylalanine, the CDR3 is 15 residues long. Kept here is only the CDR3 DNA, which spans 45 bases and is read in frame from base 1. The germline V end is reduced by 6 bases and the J end by 9 bases; junction bases left unmatched: 14. This receptor chain uses TRBV27 and TRBJ2-7; 10 central nucleotides agree with TRBD1. The clonotype originates from a woman in her thirties with Graves' ophthalmopathy. Donor details come from another sample of the same person, matched by shared clones. The sample comprised blood. The CDR3 here reads CASRGGTGVFTRQYF. The DNA is as follows: TGTGCCAGCAGGGGGGGGACAGGGGTATTTACGAGGCAGTACTTC.